This T cell receptor (beta chain) emerged from a study of blood T cell repertoires in COVID-19. The CDR3 length is 16 residues. Germline V gene lookup returns CDR1 KGHDR and CDR2 SFDVKD. The junction had 11 bases not matched to a gene; V was cut back by 5 bases and J by 8 bases. Sequencing used immunoSEQ multiplex PCR; TCRdb keeps in-frame clones, though not all of them. Here the sample spans some 190,000 clones, 75% to 90% being singletons. Sequencing was carried out using peripheral blood. This receptor was taken from a man aged 55 to 70 with acute or convalescent COVID-19. The chain is built from TRBV24-1 and TRBJ2-1; 10 nucleotides line up with TRBD2. The chain's CDR3 is CATSVPSGRNGDEQFF. CDR3 in DNA: TGTGCCACCAGTGTCCCTAGCGGGAGAAACGGCGATGAGCAGTTCTTC.